Below, 30 T cell receptor beta chains from the same sample are listed, as sequenced in a study of identical twins. TCRdb reprocessed the 5' RACE reads via MiXCR and lists one record per CDR3 protein. The data show fewer than 650,000 distinct CDR3 sequences, roughly 7.2% seen once. Separately, the same data were catalogued under a study of yellow fever vaccine responses in identical twins.

Sequenced sample: PBMCs. The receptor set was obtained from a woman aged 18-30 years in good health.

In its sample, this clonotype was seen a few times. CDR3 loop: CASSYPESVRYEQYF. The CDR3 region has the DNA TGTGCCAGCAGTTATCCGGAGAGTGTTAGGTACGAGCAGTACTTC. The gene calls are TRBV6-2 or TRBV6-3 and TRBJ2-7; D is unclear. V was shortened by 3 bases and J by 4 bases, with 16 bases between the two germline ends. The CDR3 runs to 15 residues. Germline V gene data show CDR1 as MNHEY and CDR2 as SVGEGT.

The CDR3 spells CASSLPDKQYEQYF. CDR3 coding DNA: TGCGCCAGCAGCCTCCCGGACAAACAATACGAGCAGTACTTC. This rearrangement joins TRBV5-1 to TRBJ2-7; tentative D call: TRBD1 (5 bases). V lost 4 bases and J lost 4, with 15 bases in between. There are 14 residues in the CDR3. Germline-derived CDR1 and CDR2 are SGHRS and YFSETQ. Together with reference TRBV5-1 and TRBJ2-7, the CDR3 gives the full variable domain: KAGVTQTPRYLIKTRGQQVTLSCSPISGHRSVSWYQQTPGQGLQFLFEYFSETQRNKGNFPGRFSGRQFSNSRSEMNVSTLELGDSALYLCASSLPDKQYEQYFGPGTRLTVT.

In this sample, this clonotype turned up many times. The chain recombines TRBV4-1 with TRBJ2-3; D is perhaps TRBD2 (5 bases). V gave up 0 bases and J gave up 3 bases, with 13 bases separating them. The CDR3 runs to 16 residues. In germline, CDR1 is MGHRA, CDR2 YSYEKL. The CDR3 reads CASSQEPIALTDTQYF. Written as DNA, the CDR3 is TGCGCCAGCAGCCAAGAGCCCATAGCGCTGACAGATACGCAGTATTTT.

At least ten counts were recorded for this clonotype. The chain recombines TRBV10-3 with TRBJ1-5, with TRBD1 as a possible D gene (5 bases). CDR1 ENHRY and CDR2 SYGVKD come from the germline V gene. Trimming removed 3 bases at V and 1 base at J, with 10 bases between. The CDR3 is 15 amino acids. The CDR3 sequence: CAISDSRDSNQPQHF. The CDR3 region has the DNA TGTGCCATCAGTGATTCCAGGGACAGCAATCAGCCCCAGCATTTT.

The CDR3 protein is CASRDTMKYGYTF. The CDR3 bases are TGTGCCAGCAGGGACACCATGAAATATGGCTACACCTTC. J is TRBJ1-2 and V is TRBV27; D might be TRBD1 (5 bases). V was pared by 6 bases and J by 5 bases, with 13 bases between. Germline V gives CDR1 MNHEY, CDR2 SMNVEV (reference sequence). The CDR3 runs to 13 residues.

This clonotype was counted at least ten times. The chain combines TRBV12-3 or TRBV12-4 with TRBJ1-1; D not resolved. The CDR3 runs 14 residues. V dropped 2 bases and J dropped 1 base, with 8 bases sitting between them. The CDR3 nucleotides read TGTGCCAGCAGTTTACGCACACCGAACACTGAAGCTTTCTTT. Residues: CASSLRTPNTEAFF.

This clonotype appeared a few times. The chain couples TRBV11-2 to TRBJ2-3; D not certain. The germline V gene encodes CDR1 SGHAT and CDR2 FQNNGV. Trimming left V 5 bases short and J 0 bases short, with 12 bases between. This CDR3 region has 15 residues. CDR3 in amino acids: CASSIYQGSTDTQYF. CDR3 nucleotide sequence: TGTGCCAGCAGCATATATCAAGGAAGCACAGATACGCAGTATTTT.

The table lists this clonotype with a few counts. The rearrangement links TRBV4-2 to TRBJ2-7, with 9 positions matching TRBD2. Germline CDR1 is LGHNA and CDR2 is YNFKEQ. Trimming removed 2 bases from V and 0 bases from J; junction bases left unmatched: 5. The CDR3 sequence is 16 residues long. The CDR3 sequence: CASSQFAGGSSYEQYF. The CDR3 region has the DNA TGTGCCAGCAGCCAATTTGCGGGGGGGAGCTCCTACGAGCAGTACTTC.

The CDR3 is CASSRRGAGREETQYF. The CDR3 DNA sequence: TGTGCCAGCAGCCGTAGGGGGGCAGGGCGTGAAGAGACCCAGTACTTC. The chain couples TRBV9 to TRBJ2-5; tentatively, D is TRBD1 or TRBD2 (6 bases each). Per germline, CDR1 SGDLS and CDR2 YYNGEE. The length of the CDR3 is 16 residues. With 4 bases removed from V and 3 bases from J, the gap between germline ends came to 19 bases.

This clonotype was picked up a small number of times. This chain connects TRBV3-1 to TRBJ2-1; 9 bases fit TRBD2. The CDR3 covers 19 residues. Germline trimming cut 1 base from V and 4 bases from J; bases unmatched to any gene: 14. Per germline, CDR1 LGHDT and CDR2 YNNKEL (reference sequence). The CDR3 DNA reads as TGTGCCAGCAGCCAAGTTAATGAGGCGGGAGGGCCCTGGTACAATGAGCAGTTCTTC. Translating gives CASSQVNEAGGPWYNEQFF.

The CDR3 DNA reads TGTGCCTCCTCCCCAGACGGCAGCTATGGCTACACCTTC. This gives the protein CASSPDGSYGYTF. This chain joins TRBV2 and TRBJ1-2; D call uncertain. Germline CDR1 is SNHLY and CDR2 is FYNNEI. The CDR3 totals 13 residues. V was cut by 11 bases and J by 4 bases, with 17 bases left in between.

This clonotype was seen only a few times. The CDR3 loop is CASSVDRRTEAFF. The CDR3, as DNA: TGTGCCAGCAGCGTGGACAGGCGAACTGAAGCTTTCTTT. The V and J genes are TRBV5-5 and TRBJ1-1; 7 nucleotides match TRBD1. The CDR3 has 13 residues. Per germline, CDR1 SGHKS and CDR2 YYEKEE (reference sequence). V dropped 4 bases and J dropped 5; count of bases not matched to a gene: 5.

The sample holds a few counts of this clonotype. The V and J genes are TRBV6-5 and TRBJ2-2; 13 positions match TRBD2. The CDR3 length is 17 residues. V trimming: 0 bases; J trimming: 5 bases; junction bases outside the gene matches: 3. The germline CDR1 and CDR2 sequences are MNHEY and SVGAGI. CDR3 protein: CASSYSTSGGKTGELFF. The CDR3 DNA reads TGTGCCAGCAGTTACTCGACTAGCGGGGGGAAGACCGGGGAGCTGTTTTTT.

The rearrangement joins TRBV20-1 to TRBJ2-5; D uncertain. CDR1 and CDR2 (germline): DFQATT, SNEGSKA (reference sequence). The CDR3 sequence is 11 residues long. Trimming cost V 5 bases and J 7 bases, with 11 bases left between them. The chain's CDR3 is CSAEKPGTQYF. In DNA, the CDR3 is TGCAGTGCTGAGAAGCCGGGGACCCAGTACTTC.

This clonotype showed up just a few times. The J gene is TRBJ2-3, the V gene TRBV7-6, with D unresolved. V was pared by 1 base and J by 2 bases, with 10 bases between. The CDR3 loop spans 15 amino acids. The V gene's germline CDR1 is SGHVS and CDR2 FNYEAQ. The CDR3 is CASSLVDASTDTQYF. The DNA for the CDR3 is TGTGCCAGCAGCTTAGTGGACGCGTCCACAGATACGCAGTATTTT.

This clonotype was counted many times. The gene calls are TRBV4-1 and TRBJ1-2, with D perhaps TRBD1 (6 bases). Germline lookup yields CDR1 MGHRA and CDR2 YSYEKL. This CDR3 is built from 18 residues. V lost 4 bases and J lost 1, with 22 bases in between. The CDR3 here is CASSRGGIIRLFNYGYTF. In nucleotides, the CDR3 is TGCGCCAGCAGCCGAGGGGGGATCATCCGACTTTTTAACTATGGCTACACCTTC.

At least ten counts were recorded for this clonotype. The genes are TRBV20-1 and TRBJ1-6; TRBD1 matches at 10 bases. The V segment lost 1 base and the J segment 9 bases; nucleotides outside the gene matches: 6. There are 15 residues in the CDR3. Germline CDR1 DFQATT, CDR2 SNEGSKA (reference sequence). The CDR3 DNA follows: TGCAGTGCTAGAGGCGACAGGGGGCTATCTTCACCCCTCCACTTT. Its translation is CSARGDRGLSSPLHF.

V gene TRBV3-1 combines with J gene TRBJ2-1; 9 nucleotides align to TRBD2. In germline, CDR1 is LGHDT, CDR2 YNNKEL (reference sequence). V lost 5 bases to trimming and J lost 4 bases; unmatched junction nucleotides: 3. The CDR3 is 14 residues long. Here the CDR3 reads CASSAGGAYNEQFF. CDR3 bases: TGTGCCAGCAGCGCGGGGGGGGCATACAATGAGCAGTTCTTC.

This clonotype was seen ten or more times. V usage is TRBV10-3 and J usage is TRBJ2-1; D is unresolved. Germline-derived CDR1 and CDR2 are ENHRY and SYGVKD. The CDR3 extends over 12 amino acids. V was shortened by 4 bases and J by 6 bases, with 7 bases between the two germline ends. The CDR3 sequence: CAISGLINEQFF. CDR3 coding DNA: TGTGCCATCAGTGGGTTAATCAATGAGCAGTTCTTC.

This chain uses TRBV15 with TRBJ2-2; TRBD2 matches 10 bases. With 6 bases clipped from V and 6 bases from J, the junction kept 4 bases outside the gene matches. CDR1 and CDR2 (germline): LNHNV, YYDKDF (reference sequence). CDR3 size: 14 residues. This CDR3 reads CATRYLAGAGELFF. CDR3 nucleotide sequence: TGTGCCACCAGGTATCTAGCGGGAGCCGGGGAGCTGTTTTTT.

Only a few counts were recorded for this clonotype. V gene TRBV12-3 or TRBV12-4 combines with J gene TRBJ2-1, with 14 bases matching TRBD2. V lost 5 bases and J lost 5; bases outside the gene matches: 11. The CDR3 is 18 amino acids. The CDR3 DNA reads as TGTGCCAGCAGTCCCTCTGAAGGACTAGCGGGGGGACACAATGAGCAGTTCTTC. The encoded protein is CASSPSEGLAGGHNEQFF.

The rearrangement uses TRBV28 and TRBJ1-3; D unresolved. Germline values: CDR1 MDHEN, CDR2 SYDVKM. The CDR3 is 17 residues long. V lost 4 bases, J lost 0 bases, and 16 bases lay in between. Here the CDR3 DNA reads TGTGCCAGCAGTTCCCCGACGGACCCCAGCTCTGGAAACACCATATATTTT. Translating gives CASSSPTDPSSGNTIYF. Full variable domain (outside the CDR3, taken from reference TRBV28 and TRBJ1-3): DVKVTQSSRYLVKRTGEKVFLECVQDMDHENMFWYRQDPGLGLRLIYFSYDVKMKEKGDIPEGYSVSREKKERFSLILESASTNQTSMYLCASSSPTDPSSGNTIYFGEGSWLTVV.

This clonotype has ten or more counts. The chain uses TRBV29-1 and TRBJ2-5, with 8 bases aligning to TRBD1. The V segment lost 7 bases and the J segment 3 bases; nucleotides outside the gene matches: 10. The CDR3 consists of 14 residues. Germline V CDR1 and CDR2: SQVTM, ANQGSEA. CDR3 sequence: CSAQRGTGKETQYF. The DNA of the CDR3 is TGCAGCGCCCAGCGCGGGACAGGCAAAGAGACCCAGTACTTC.

This sequence joins TRBV2 and TRBJ2-3; no clear D. V was trimmed by 11 bases and J by 4 bases, leaving 7 bases between them. This CDR3 is built from 10 residues. The germline V gene has CDR1 SNHLY and CDR2 FYNNEI. CDR3 in DNA: TGTGCCTTCTGGCCAGATACGCAGTATTTT. Translation: CAFWPDTQYF. Full variable domain (rest looked up from reference TRBV2 and TRBJ2-3): EPEVTQTPSHQVTQMGQEVILRCVPISNHLYFYWYRQILGQKVEFLVSFYNNEISEKSEIFDDQFSVERPDGSNFTLKIRSTKLEDSAMYFCAFWPDTQYFGPGTRLTVL.

This clonotype was seen many times. The rearrangement uses TRBV9 and TRBJ2-1; D remains ambiguous. CDR1 SGDLS and CDR2 YYNGEE come from the germline V gene. Deletions cut 0 bases from V and 6 bases from J, with 10 bases between. The CDR3 runs to 14 residues. CDR3 in amino acids: CASSVDLASNEQFF. The CDR3 DNA is TGTGCCAGCAGCGTAGATTTAGCCTCCAATGAGCAGTTCTTC.

V is TRBV27 and J is TRBJ1-2; 7 positions agree with TRBD1. The CDR3 is 13 amino acids. J gave up 2 bases and V 6 bases, and 3 bases lay outside the gene matches. Per germline, CDR1 MNHEY and CDR2 SMNVEV (reference sequence). The CDR3 DNA reads TGTGCCAGCAGGAGCAGGGGGAACTATGGCTACACCTTC. It codes for CASRSRGNYGYTF.

The genes are TRBV20-1 and TRBJ2-1; 8 bases map to TRBD1. Germline CDR1 DFQATT, CDR2 SNEGSKA (reference sequence). J gave up 4 bases and V 6 bases, and 20 bases lay outside the gene matches. The length of the CDR3 is 18 residues. The CDR3 nucleotides are TGCAGTGCCATACGACAGGGGCCCGCCGGTGAGGGATACAATGAGCAGTTCTTC. Translating it yields CSAIRQGPAGEGYNEQFF.

The chain recombines TRBV28 with TRBJ2-5, with TRBD2 matching over 12 bases. CDR1 and CDR2 (germline): MDHEN, SYDVKM. V was clipped by 7 bases and J by 7 bases; unmatched bases: 10. This CDR3 has 15 residues. The CDR3 sequence is CASTPPTSGGGTQYF. The CDR3 nucleotides are TGTGCCAGCACTCCCCCGACTAGCGGGGGTGGGACCCAGTACTTC.

The rearrangement uses TRBV7-6 and TRBJ2-1; the D gene is possibly TRBD1 (8 bases). Trimming took off 5 bases at V and 2 bases at J, with 16 bases between the two ends. This CDR3 contains 16 residues. Germline V gene lookup returns CDR1 SGHVS and CDR2 FNYEAQ. The CDR3 DNA reads TGTGCCAGCAGCGCTTACAGGGGGGGGACCTACAATGAGCAGTTCTTC. Amino acid sequence: CASSAYRGGTYNEQFF. The full variable domain, rest sourced from reference TRBV7-6 and TRBJ2-1, is GAGVSQSPRYKVTKRGQDVALRCDPISGHVSLYWYRQALGQGPEFLTYFNYEAQQDKSGLPNDRFSAERPEGSISTLTIQRTEQRDSAMYRCASSAYRGGTYNEQFFGPGTRLTVL.

This clonotype was detected only a few times. The CDR3 loop is CSVEQQAGELFF. The CDR3, as DNA: TGCAGCGTTGAACAGCAGGCCGGGGAGCTGTTTTTT. The J gene is TRBJ2-2, the V gene TRBV29-1; D is uncertain. Germline assignment: CDR1 SQVTM and CDR2 ANQGSEA. The V gene lost 2 bases and the J gene lost 6 bases, with 7 bases spanning the gap. CDR3 size: 12 residues.